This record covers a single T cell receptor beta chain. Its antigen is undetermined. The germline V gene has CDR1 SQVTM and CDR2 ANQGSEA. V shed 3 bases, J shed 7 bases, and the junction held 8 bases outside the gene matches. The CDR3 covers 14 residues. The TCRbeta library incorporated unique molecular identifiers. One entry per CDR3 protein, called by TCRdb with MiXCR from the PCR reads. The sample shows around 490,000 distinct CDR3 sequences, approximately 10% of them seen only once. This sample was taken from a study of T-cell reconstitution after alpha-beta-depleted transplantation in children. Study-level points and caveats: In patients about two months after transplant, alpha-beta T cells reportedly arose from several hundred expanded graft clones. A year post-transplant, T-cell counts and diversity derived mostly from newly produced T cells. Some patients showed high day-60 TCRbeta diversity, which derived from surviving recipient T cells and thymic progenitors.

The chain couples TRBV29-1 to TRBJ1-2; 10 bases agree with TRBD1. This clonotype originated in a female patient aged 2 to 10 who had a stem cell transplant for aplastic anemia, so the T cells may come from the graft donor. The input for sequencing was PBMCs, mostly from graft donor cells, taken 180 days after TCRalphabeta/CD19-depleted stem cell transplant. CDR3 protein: CSVDSWDRGSGYTF. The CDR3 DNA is TGCAGCGTTGATTCCTGGGACAGGGGTAGTGGCTACACCTTC.